The text below deals with one T cell receptor beta chain. Its antigen remains unknown. The germline gives CDR1 LNHDA, CDR2 SQIVND (reference sequence). This CDR3 is built from 17 residues. V gave up 5 bases and J gave up 0 bases, with 20 bases separating them. These data come from a study of shared clonotypes between healthy human individuals. On the study more broadly: The study enrolled a couple of women and three men aged 18 to 49. Study outcomes and limitations: Non-shared clonotypes had lower generation probabilities than those shared by all four donors. Among the subsets, naive ones generally showed larger estimated richness than memory ones.

Positively selected for CCR7, the CD45RO-negative cells used as naive CD8 cells excluded terminally differentiated effector memory CD45RA+ cells. Using about 220 ng DNA, roughly 33,000 T cell genomes, the sorted-subset replicate PCRs were run. Sequencing used immunoSEQ multiplex PCR; TCRdb keeps in-frame clones, though not all of them. The sample carries roughly 850,000 clones, approximately 96% recorded once. The sequenced sample consisted of naive CD8+ T cells sorted from blood. The sequence derives from a man younger than 45 in good health. The chain employs TRBV19 and TRBJ2-7; D perhaps matches TRBD1 (5 bases). CDR3 nucleotides: TGTGCCAGTAGTCCCTCCATCCCAGGGTCGAGCTCCTACGAGCAGTACTTC. Protein product: CASSPSIPGSSSYEQYF.